These 20 T cell receptor beta chains originate from one sample sequenced in a study of long-term antiretroviral therapy in people with HIV. Sequencing used immunoSEQ v3.0 at survey level. Method: immunoSEQ multiplex PCR; TCRdb's copy keeps in-frame clones and lacks some. Among some 28,000 clones listed, 80% were seen once. This specimen was unsorted PBMCs, taken 0.3 years after starting antiretroviral therapy. The receptor set was obtained from a man between 35 and 55 years old with HIV.

The gene calls are TRBV20-1 and TRBJ1-2; D gene ambiguous. V gave up 1 base and J gave up 8 bases, with 8 bases separating them. The CDR3 totals 11 residues. Germline assignment: CDR1 DFQATT and CDR2 SNEGSKA (reference sequence). CDR3 nucleotides: TGCAGTGCTAGAGCTGAGGGCGGCTACACCTTC. The encoded protein is CSARAEGGYTF.

The J gene is TRBJ2-7, the V gene TRBV7-9; 11 bases fit TRBD1. CDR1 SEHNR and CDR2 FQNEAQ come from the germline V gene (reference sequence). J was trimmed by 4 bases and V by 5 bases; bases with no gene match: 13. This CDR3 is 17 amino acids long. The CDR3 loop is CASSPIADRGLRYEQYF. DNA of the CDR3: TGTGCCAGCAGCCCCATTGCGGACAGGGGGCTAAGATACGAGCAGTACTTC.

This chain links TRBV4-2 with TRBJ1-2, with D unclear. The germline V and J ends were trimmed by 1 base and 0 bases, with 6 bases remaining between them. The length of the CDR3 is 14 residues. Germline assignment: CDR1 LGHNA and CDR2 YNFKEQ. The CDR3 coding sequence is TGTGCCAGCAGCCAAGTCTCAGCTAACTATGGCTACACCTTC. It specifies CASSQVSANYGYTF.

This clone was observed a handful of times. The chain carries TRBV28 and TRBJ2-7, with TRBD2 matching over 8 bases. The CDR3 has 15 residues. Germline assignment: CDR1 MDHEN and CDR2 SYDVKM. V gave up 5 bases and J gave up 0 bases; unmatched junction bases: 6. CDR3 amino acids: CASSTPGGSSYEQYF. Written as DNA, the CDR3 is TGTGCCAGCAGTACCCCGGGGGGGTCCTCCTACGAGCAGTACTTC.

The chain couples TRBV11-3 to TRBJ1-1; D is perhaps TRBD1 (6 bases). V was cut by 5 bases and J by 1 base, with 11 bases left in between. The CDR3 has 14 residues. Germline loops: CDR1 SGHNT, CDR2 YENEEA. The CDR3 here is CASSPDRPNTEAFF. The CDR3 DNA reads TGTGCCAGCAGCCCAGACAGGCCGAACACTGAAGCTTTCTTT. The variable domain in full, with the rest retrieved from reference TRBV11-3 and TRBJ1-1, is EAGVVQSPRYKIIEKKQPVAFWCNPISGHNTLYWYLQNLGQGPELLIRYENEEAVDDSQLPKDRFSAERLKGVDSTLKIQPAELGDSAVYLCASSPDRPNTEAFFGQGTRLTVV.

V is TRBV5-4 and J is TRBJ2-2; 13 bases match TRBD2. J was trimmed by 6 bases and V by 4 bases; bases with no gene match: 6. The CDR3 has 16 residues. Germline CDR1 reads SGHNT; CDR2 reads YYREEE (reference sequence). CDR3 sequence (DNA): TGTGCCAGCAGCCAAGGACTAGCGGGAGTTCCCGGGGAGCTGTTTTTT. Residues: CASSQGLAGVPGELFF.

This chain connects TRBV6-5 to TRBJ2-7; D may be TRBD2 (5 bases). V shed 0 bases and J shed 2 bases, with 11 bases lying between them. This CDR3 region has 15 residues. The germline V gene encodes CDR1 MNHEY and CDR2 SVGAGI. The CDR3 is CASSYSRGRAYEQYF. CDR3 nucleotides: TGTGCCAGCAGTTACTCGAGAGGGAGAGCCTACGAGCAGTACTTC.

This sequence joins TRBV28 and TRBJ2-7; D is tentatively TRBD1 or TRBD2 (5 bases each). CDR3 length: 14 residues. Germline lookup yields CDR1 MDHEN and CDR2 SYDVKM. The germline V and J ends were trimmed by 6 bases and 1 base, with 13 bases remaining between them. The chain's CDR3 is CASRGPGGSYEQYF. The CDR3 DNA is TGTGCCAGCAGGGGGCCAGGAGGATCCTACGAGCAGTACTTC.

This clone has only a few counts. The chain has TRBV7-8 and TRBJ1-2; 8 positions match TRBD1. The CDR3 contains 17 residues. Germline CDR1 and CDR2: SGHVS and FQNEAQ. The ends lost 1 base at V and 4 bases at J; junction bases unmatched: 11. Here the CDR3 reads CASSLEGAGGMGYGYTF. In DNA form, the CDR3 reads TGTGCCAGCAGCTTAGAGGGGGCAGGGGGCATGGGCTATGGCTACACCTTC.

This clone showed up just a few times. This chain uses TRBV5-4 with TRBJ1-6; D is unclear. Deletions cut 3 bases from V and 7 bases from J, with 5 bases between. The CDR3 sequence is 12 residues long. CDR1 SGHNT and CDR2 YYREEE come from the germline V gene (reference sequence). The CDR3 nucleotides read TGTGCCAGCAGCTCCCAGAATTCACCCCTCCACTTT. This codes for CASSSQNSPLHF. Full variable domain (missing parts from reference TRBV5-4 and TRBJ1-6): ETGVTQSPTHLIKTRGQQVTLRCSSQSGHNTVSWYQQALGQGPQFIFQYYREEENGRGNFPPRFSGLQFPNYSSELNVNALELDDSALYLCASSSQNSPLHFGNGTRLTVT.

V gene TRBV6-1 combines with J gene TRBJ2-7, with D perhaps TRBD1 (6 bases). Germline V gene lookup returns CDR1 MNHNS and CDR2 SASEGT. CDR3 length equals 12 residues. Trimming pared 6 bases from V and 5 bases from J, leaving 11 bases between. The CDR3 loop reads CASSRGFHEQYF. The CDR3 DNA is TGTGCCAGCAGCAGGGGTTTCCACGAGCAGTACTTC.

The J gene is TRBJ2-3, the V gene TRBV29-1; 10 bases match TRBD1. Losses at the gene ends were 6 bases for V and 0 bases for J; bases not matched to a gene: 3. The CDR3 covers 14 residues. Germline V gene sequence: CDR1 SQVTM, CDR2 ANQGSEA. CDR3 nucleotides: TGCAGCGTAGGGACAGGGGACAGCACAGATACGCAGTATTTT. Translated: CSVGTGDSTDTQYF.

The J gene is TRBJ1-5, the V gene TRBV28; D unclear. Germline V gene sequence: CDR1 MDHEN, CDR2 SYDVKM. The CDR3 extends over 13 amino acids. The V end lost 6 bases, the J end lost 5 bases, and 11 bases lay between the germline ends. The CDR3 DNA follows: TGTGCCAGCAGAGTTCGGGGTTATCAGCCCCAGCATTTT. Its translation is CASRVRGYQPQHF.

The chain has TRBV6-5 and TRBJ2-7; unclear D gene. Germline V gene lookup returns CDR1 MNHEY and CDR2 SVGAGI. The CDR3 has 15 amino acids. V dropped 0 bases and J dropped 0 bases, with 9 bases sitting between them. Written as DNA, the CDR3 is TGTGCCAGCAGTTACTCGACGTTGAGCTCCTACGAGCAGTACTTC. Amino acids: CASSYSTLSSYEQYF.

The gene calls are TRBV6-5 and TRBJ1-4, with D possibly matching TRBD1 (5 bases). Trimming left V 6 bases short and J 8 bases short, with 13 bases between. The germline gives CDR1 MNHEY, CDR2 SVGAGI. This CDR3 region has 13 residues. CDR3 region: CASRGTAGEKLFF. CDR3 nucleotides: TGTGCCAGCAGAGGGACCGCGGGGGAAAAACTGTTTTTT.

The V and J genes are TRBV7-2 and TRBJ2-5; possibly TRBD1 for D (6 bases). This CDR3 has 14 residues. The V gene's germline CDR1 is SGHTA and CDR2 FQGNSA. With 3 bases removed from V and 5 bases from J, the gap between germline ends came to 13 bases. CDR3 residues: CASSFLGAGETQYF. In DNA form, the CDR3 reads TGTGCCAGCAGCTTCCTGGGGGCTGGGGAGACCCAGTACTTC.

The V and J genes are TRBV7-2 and TRBJ1-1; no clear D. The CDR3 runs to 13 residues. From germline, CDR1 is SGHTA and CDR2 FQGNSA. Trimming shortened V by 2 bases and J by 0 bases, and 4 bases separated the two germline ends. Written as DNA, the CDR3 is TGTGCCAGCAGCTTATGGTTGAACACTGAAGCTTTCTTT. Its translation is CASSLWLNTEAFF.

The gene calls are TRBV19 and TRBJ1-2, with a possible D match to TRBD1 (6 bases). This CDR3 contains 17 residues. Germline lookup yields CDR1 LNHDA and CDR2 SQIVND (reference sequence). V was pared by 2 bases and J by 2 bases, with 18 bases between. This CDR3 reads CASSIWGSDRLNYGYTF. CDR3 nucleotide sequence: TGTGCCAGTAGTATATGGGGATCGGACAGATTAAACTATGGCTACACCTTC.

The J gene is TRBJ2-5, the V gene TRBV28; D gene unclear. The CDR3 covers 12 residues. CDR1 MDHEN and CDR2 SYDVKM come from the germline V gene. Between the trimmed V and J ends, which lost 5 bases and 4 bases, there was a span of 8 bases. CDR3 amino acids: CASSLRRETQYF. The DNA of the CDR3 is TGTGCCAGCAGTCTACGAAGAGAGACCCAGTACTTC. Full variable domain (missing parts from reference TRBV28 and TRBJ2-5): DVKVTQSSRYLVKRTGEKVFLECVQDMDHENMFWYRQDPGLGLRLIYFSYDVKMKEKGDIPEGYSVSREKKERFSLILESASTNQTSMYLCASSLRRETQYFGPGTRLLVL.

This clone was observed a handful of times. The chain combines TRBV10-3 with TRBJ2-1; D is uncertain. Germline V gene data show CDR1 as ENHRY and CDR2 as SYGVKD. CDR3 length: 16 residues. V lost 6 bases and J lost 0, with 15 bases in between. This CDR3 reads CAISSSSQISYNEQFF. The CDR3 DNA reads as TGTGCCATCAGCTCTTCCTCCCAGATCTCCTACAATGAGCAGTTCTTC.